This T cell receptor beta chain was identified in a study of beta chain features in type 1 diabetes. As every portion of the isolated RNA was reverse transcribed, the sequencing read expressed TCRB transcripts. The data were produced by immunoSEQ multiplex PCR, yet TCRdb's version contains in-frame clones alone and is incomplete. The top ten clones hold 0.45% to 0.6% of a sample with 160,000 or so clones, around 8% of them seen once. General study points: Shortening that was moderate but significant affected the TCRB CDR3s of Type 1 diabetes patients in all four CD4+ subsets. PCR might favor shorter templates, but any such skew would affect patients and controls equally. For patients, the naive, central memory and Treg TCRB repertoires appeared more alike than for healthy donors.

The germline gives CDR1 SGHRS, CDR2 YFSETQ. CDR3 size: 16 residues. V shed 3 bases, J shed 5 bases, and the junction held 9 bases outside the gene matches. As for this clone: Its antigen is still unknown.

The rearrangement links TRBV5-1 to TRBJ2-2; TRBD2 aligns across 8 bases. This sequence originates from a woman younger than 35 with type 1 diabetes. Sequences were obtained from central memory CD4+ T cells from blood. The CDR3 sequence: CASSWRDSGGTGELFF. In DNA form, the CDR3 reads TGCGCCAGCAGCTGGCGGGACTCGGGGGGGACCGGGGAGCTGTTTTTT.